This paragraph reports one T cell receptor beta chain. Its target is unknown. With sequencing, the targeted depth ranged from 1 in 200,000 to 1 in 1 million T cells. Here immunoSEQ multiplex PCR was the method, and the copy in TCRdb shows in-frame clones only, minus some. In the table there are 65,000 to 90,000 clones, approximately 82% of which are singletons. This record belongs to a study of cytotoxic CD8 clonotypes in ibrutinib-treated CLL. Study-level information: Following a median about eleven months of treatment, with a range of 6 to 36, response samples were taken. Study results and limitations: Sustained-remission patients were sampled at different times than progressing patients were.

Germline V CDR1 and CDR2: MNHNY, SVGAGI (reference sequence). CDR3 length: 15 amino acids. V gave up 4 bases and J gave up 1 base; unmatched junction bases: 3. Sequenced here: PBMCs, sampled after 24 months of ibrutinib treatment. This rearrangement joins TRBV6-6 to TRBJ2-7; 11 bases agree with TRBD2. This TCR came from a human donor with chronic lymphocytic leukemia. In nucleotides, the CDR3 is TGTGCCAGCAGTTCAGGGACTAGCGGATCCTACGAGCAGTACTTC. It yields the protein CASSSGTSGSYEQYF.